What follows are 30 T cell receptor beta chains derived from one specimen sequenced in a study of T cell responses to AZD1222 COVID-19 vaccine (dated by TCRdb to the early 2020s). The library relied on the immunoSEQ multiplex PCR assay. The table comes from immuneACCESS by way of TCRdb, which keeps in-frame sequences with V and J called. Part of the clones is missing from these tables; in studies checked, under half for an unresolved V gene and the rest for unknown reasons. This sample holds approximately 150,000 clones; 80% to 90% were observed only once. The top ten constitute 4.5% to 6.5% of the sample. What this sample's time point label stands for: baseline before first vaccination. The material was peripheral blood, obtained on day 0 of AZD1222 vaccination. These receptors all come from an adult in good health.

This sequence joins TRBV7-2 and TRBJ2-1, with D unresolved. V lost 4 bases and J lost 10, with 8 bases in between. The CDR3 extends over 11 amino acids. CDR1 is SGHTA and CDR2 is FQGNSA in the germline V gene. The CDR3, as DNA: TGTGCCAGCAGCTCGCACTGGGAGCAGTTCTTC. This encodes CASSSHWEQFF. Based on the CDR3 plus reference TRBV7-2 and TRBJ2-1, the full variable domain is GAGVSQSPSNKVTEKGKDVELRCDPISGHTALYWYRQSLGQGLEFLIYFQGNSAPDKSGLPSDRFSAERTGGSVSTLTIQRTQQEDSAVYLCASSSHWEQFFGPGTRLTVL.

The rearrangement joins TRBV19 to TRBJ1-5; no definite D call. The CDR3 loop spans 13 amino acids. V lost 3 bases and J lost 4, with 7 bases in between. Per germline, CDR1 LNHDA and CDR2 SQIVND (reference sequence). This CDR3 is CASSIKLNQPQHF. The DNA of the CDR3 is TGTGCCAGTAGTATCAAGCTGAATCAGCCCCAGCATTTT.

The chain combines TRBV2 with TRBJ2-1; D might be TRBD2 (5 bases). Germline V lookup: CDR1 SNHLY, CDR2 FYNNEI. V gave up 7 bases and J gave up 8 bases, with 24 bases separating them. This CDR3 region has 16 residues. This CDR3 reads CASTPEGILKLHEQFF. In DNA form, the CDR3 reads TGTGCCAGCACCCCCGAGGGAATCCTAAAGCTCCATGAGCAGTTCTTC.

The V and J genes are TRBV28 and TRBJ2-7; D may be TRBD1 or TRBD2 (5 bases each). The CDR3 contains 18 residues. Germline CDR1 and CDR2: MDHEN and SYDVKM. Trimming stripped 3 bases from V and 1 base from J, with 22 bases between. CDR3 nucleotides: TGTGCCAGCAGTTTCCAAACCGGGACCTACTCCTCTTCCTACGAGCAGTACTTC. Protein product: CASSFQTGTYSSSYEQYF.

The chain's CDR3 is CSASEHSNQPQHF. The CDR3 DNA reads TGCAGTGCTAGTGAACATAGCAATCAGCCCCAGCATTTT. The V gene is TRBV20-1, the J gene TRBJ1-5; D is unclear. CDR3 length: 13 amino acids. The germline gives CDR1 DFQATT, CDR2 SNEGSKA (reference sequence). With 3 bases removed from V and 0 bases from J, the gap between germline ends came to 6 bases.

The rearrangement joins TRBV28 to TRBJ1-1; possibly TRBD1 for D (5 bases). V lost 4 bases and J lost 5, with 11 bases in between. The CDR3 is made up of 13 amino acids. Germline V CDR1 and CDR2: MDHEN, SYDVKM. CDR3: CASSSPGPTEAFF. CDR3 coding DNA: TGTGCCAGCAGTTCACCGGGACCGACTGAAGCTTTCTTT.

This chain connects TRBV6-5 to TRBJ1-4; unclear D gene. Trimming cost V 6 bases and J 8 bases, with 10 bases left between them. CDR3 size: 12 residues. The V gene's germline CDR1 is MNHEY and CDR2 SVGAGI. Here the CDR3 reads CASSLLSEKLFF. DNA for the CDR3: TGTGCCAGCAGCCTCCTGTCGGAAAAACTGTTTTTT.

CDR3 in DNA: TGTGCCAGCGATTGGGACTTAGAGGGTTACGAGCAGTACTTC. Its translation is CASDWDLEGYEQYF. The gene calls are TRBV6-5 and TRBJ2-7, with a weak D call TRBD2 (6 bases). Germline-derived CDR1 and CDR2 are MNHEY and SVGAGI. The CDR3 spans 14 residues. V shed 8 bases and J shed 4 bases, with 18 bases lying between them.

The chain has TRBV5-5 and TRBJ1-4, with 7 bases matching TRBD1. The CDR3 has 14 residues. Germline trimming cut 4 bases from V and 7 bases from J; bases unmatched to any gene: 7. Germline CDR1 is SGHKS and CDR2 is YYEKEE (reference sequence). For the CDR3, the DNA is TGTGCCAGCAGCCTTGGGACAGAAGCTGAAAAACTGTTTTTT. This gives the protein CASSLGTEAEKLFF.

This clone was recorded a few times. The chain links TRBV5-6 to TRBJ2-7, with 9 bases that match TRBD2. Trimming at V came to 4 bases and at J to 4 bases, leaving 12 bases not matched to a gene. The CDR3 contains 16 residues. In germline, CDR1 is SGHDT, CDR2 YYEEEE. The CDR3 DNA reads TGTGCCAGCAGCACCGGCGGGAGGGCCTCCGTGTACGAGCAGTACTTC. It codes for CASSTGGRASVYEQYF.

This clone was counted once. The chain couples TRBV5-1 to TRBJ1-1; 9 bases match TRBD1. V lost 4 bases and J lost 4; bases outside the gene matches: 5. This CDR3 spans 14 amino acids. Germline assignment: CDR1 SGHRS and CDR2 YFSETQ. The chain's CDR3 is CASSLMDRGTEAFF. In nucleotides, the CDR3 is TGCGCCAGCAGCCTTATGGACAGGGGCACTGAAGCTTTCTTT.

The chain links TRBV6-2 or TRBV6-3 to TRBJ2-7, with 13 nucleotides matching TRBD2. CDR1 is MNHEY, CDR2 SVGEGT, per germline. Trimming cost V 5 bases and J 7 bases; bases outside gene matches: 17. The length of the CDR3 is 18 residues. The CDR3 region has the DNA TGTGCCAGCAGTGGTCCGGGAACTAGCGGGAGGGCCGTTGGGGAGCAGTACTTC. Translated, it gives CASSGPGTSGRAVGEQYF.

Note on this clone: One end of the junction fails to match germline, which may point to a read error. This rearrangement joins TRBV3-1 (or the pseudogene TRBV3-2) to TRBJ2-1; either TRBD1 or TRBD2 may supply D (5 bases each). The CDR3 has 13 amino acids. Germline V CDR1 and CDR2: LGHDT, YNNKEL (reference sequence). The DNA for the CDR3 is TGTGCCAGCAGCTTCCGGGGACCGGACAAACCCCTCTTC. Translation: CASSFRGPDKPLF.

V and J are TRBV19 and TRBJ2-1, with 8 nucleotides matching TRBD2. V trimming: 4 bases; J trimming: 8 bases; junction bases outside the gene matches: 4. Germline CDR1 LNHDA, CDR2 SQIVND (reference sequence). This CDR3 spans 13 amino acids. CDR3 in amino acids: CASSTGGGDEQFF. The CDR3 DNA reads as TGTGCCAGTAGTACGGGGGGGGGCGATGAGCAGTTCTTC. Supplemented by reference TRBV19 and TRBJ2-1, the full variable domain reads DGGITQSPKYLFRKEGQNVTLSCEQNLNHDAMYWYRQDPGQGLRLIYYSQIVNDFQKGDIAEGYSVSREKKESFPLTVTSAQKNPTAFYLCASSTGGGDEQFFGPGTRLTVL.

The rearrangement uses TRBV5-6 and TRBJ1-1, with a possible D match to TRBD1 (5 bases). The CDR3 sequence is 17 residues long. Trimming removed 2 bases from V and 0 bases from J, with 17 bases in between. Germline CDR1 and CDR2: SGHDT and YYEEEE. CDR3 loop: CASSFRWDLLMNTEAFF. CDR3 coding DNA: TGTGCCAGCAGCTTCCGTTGGGACCTCCTCATGAACACTGAAGCTTTCTTT. Filled out from reference TRBV5-6 and TRBJ1-1, the complete variable domain reads DAGVTQSPTHLIKTRGQQVTLRCSPKSGHDTVSWYQQALGQGPQFIFQYYEEEERQRGNFPDRFSGHQFPNYSSELNVNALLLGDSALYLCASSFRWDLLMNTEAFFGQGTRLTVV.

On this clone: One junction end disagrees with the germline gene, perhaps due to a read error. The chain has TRBV3-1 (or the pseudogene TRBV3-2) and TRBJ2-7, with TRBD1 identical over 11 bases. This CDR3 has 14 residues. Germline loops: CDR1 LGHDT, CDR2 YNNKEL (reference sequence). The CDR3: CASNQSGTGGEQYF. The CDR3 DNA is TGTGCCAGCAACCAATCCGGGACAGGGGGCGAGCAGTACTTC.

The rearrangement links TRBV5-1 to TRBJ2-1; TRBD1 agrees at 10 bases. This CDR3 contains 15 residues. The V gene end was trimmed by 4 bases and the J gene end by 6 bases; junction bases not matched to a gene: 7. Germline assignment: CDR1 SGHRS and CDR2 YFSETQ. The CDR3 region is CASSPGQGTINEQFF. For the CDR3, the DNA is TGCGCCAGCAGCCCGGGACAGGGGACGATCAATGAGCAGTTCTTC.

The chain links TRBV7-9 to TRBJ1-5, with 9 bases that match TRBD1. The CDR3 sequence is 15 residues long. Germline V gene data show CDR1 as SEHNR and CDR2 as FQNEAQ (reference sequence). The J segment lost 10 bases and the V segment lost 1 base, leaving 8 bases of the junction unmatched. The CDR3 region is CASSLGDRAEGPQHF. In DNA form, the CDR3 reads TGTGCCAGCAGCTTAGGGGACAGGGCAGAGGGACCCCAGCATTTT. Full variable domain (rest looked up from reference TRBV7-9 and TRBJ1-5): DTGVSQNPRHKITKRGQNVTFRCDPISEHNRLYWYRQTLGQGPEFLTYFQNEAQLEKSRLLSDRFSAERPKGSFSTLEIQRTEQGDSAMYLCASSLGDRAEGPQHFGDGTRLSIL.

This clone was counted between two and nine times. J is TRBJ2-1 and V is TRBV11-2; TRBD2 matches 10 bases. This CDR3 has 19 residues. Germline V gene data show CDR1 as SGHAT and CDR2 as FQNNGV. The ends lost 3 bases at V and 0 bases at J; junction bases unmatched: 11. This CDR3 reads CASSFRLAGVNSSYNEQFF. DNA for the CDR3: TGTGCCAGCAGCTTCCGCCTAGCGGGAGTTAATAGCTCCTACAATGAGCAGTTCTTC.

The chain recombines TRBV28 with TRBJ1-3, with 9 bases that match TRBD1. Germline-derived CDR1 and CDR2 are MDHEN and SYDVKM. The CDR3 consists of 16 residues. V shed 6 bases and J 0 bases; nucleotides not matched to a gene: 6. The CDR3 coding sequence is TGTGCCAGCAGGAGGACAGGGGAGGGCTCTGGAAACACCATATATTTT. Residues: CASRRTGEGSGNTIYF.

The chain employs TRBV12-1 and TRBJ1-3; TRBD1 was called by the table and not checked on the DNA. TRBV12-1 is classified as a pseudogene. The CDR3 totals 13 residues. CDR3 protein: CASSSTLGNTIYF. The CDR3 DNA reads as TGTGCCAGCAGCTCCACATTGGGAAACACCATATATTTT.

The J gene is TRBJ2-1, the V gene TRBV28; D assignment may be TRBD1 or TRBD2 (5 bases each). CDR3 length: 14 residues. Per the germline V gene, CDR1 is MDHEN and CDR2 is SYDVKM. Trimming removed 6 bases from V and 3 bases from J, with 12 bases in between. As DNA, the CDR3 is TGTGCCAGCAGCCCGGGGCGGTACTACAATGAGCAGTTCTTC. Its protein is CASSPGRYYNEQFF.

This clone showed up just once. This chain joins TRBV5-8 and TRBJ1-2; 12 bases agree with TRBD1. The CDR3 is made up of 17 amino acids. Germline V lookup: CDR1 SGHTS, CDR2 YDEGEE. The V and J ends lost 4 bases and 3 bases, in that order; junction bases with no gene match: 10. Here the CDR3 DNA reads TGTGCCAGCAGCCAGCCGACCGGGACAGGGGGCTACTATGGCTACACCTTC. Its protein is CASSQPTGTGGYYGYTF.

The rearrangement joins TRBV19 to TRBJ2-7; 12 positions agree with TRBD2. The CDR3 extends over 14 amino acids. V shed 8 bases, J shed 5 bases, and the junction held 7 bases outside the gene matches. Germline V gene lookup returns CDR1 LNHDA and CDR2 SQIVND (reference sequence). The CDR3 reads CASGRTSGIHEQYF. DNA of the CDR3: TGTGCCAGTGGGCGGACTAGCGGGATACACGAGCAGTACTTC. The variable domain in full, completed from reference TRBV19 and TRBJ2-7, reads DGGITQSPKYLFRKEGQNVTLSCEQNLNHDAMYWYRQDPGQGLRLIYYSQIVNDFQKGDIAEGYSVSREKKESFPLTVTSAQKNPTAFYLCASGRTSGIHEQYFGPGTRLTVT.

In nucleotides, the CDR3 is TGTGCCAGCAGCACGCAGGGGGGGAACACTGAAGCTTTCTTT. Its translation: CASSTQGGNTEAFF. This rearrangement joins TRBV7-3 to TRBJ1-1; 7 nucleotides agree with TRBD1. CDR1 and CDR2 (germline): SGHTA, FQGTGA. V shed 5 bases, J shed 1 base, and the junction held 4 bases outside the gene matches. This CDR3 has 14 residues.

The chain joins TRBV11-2 to TRBJ2-5; possibly TRBD1 for D (6 bases). The CDR3 is 13 amino acids. In germline, CDR1 is SGHAT, CDR2 FQNNGV. V was pared by 3 bases and J by 3 bases, with 8 bases between. CDR3 DNA: TGTGCCAGCAGCTTTGCAGGGGAAGAGACCCAGTACTTC. It codes for CASSFAGEETQYF.

The chain has TRBV7-9 and TRBJ1-5, with 7 bases lining up with TRBD1. V lost 4 bases and J lost 5; bases outside the gene matches: 5. From germline, CDR1 is SEHNR and CDR2 FQNEAQ (reference sequence). The CDR3 loop spans 14 amino acids. This CDR3 is CASSSGTVYQPQHF. CDR3 nucleotide sequence: TGTGCCAGCAGCTCCGGGACAGTATATCAGCCCCAGCATTTT.

The chain combines TRBV9 with TRBJ1-2; D is perhaps TRBD1 (6 bases). Germline assignment: CDR1 SGDLS and CDR2 YYNGEE. The CDR3 runs 14 residues. V lost 4 bases and J 7 bases, leaving 17 bases between the germline ends. For the CDR3, the DNA is TGTGCCAGCAGCCTTACGACGACAGGACCTGGCTACACCTTC. Protein product: CASSLTTTGPGYTF.

This rearrangement joins TRBV5-4 to TRBJ1-4, with a tentative D call TRBD1 (6 bases). Per the germline V gene, CDR1 is SGHNT and CDR2 is YYREEE (reference sequence). This CDR3 region has 14 residues. The V end lost 2 bases, the J end lost 8 bases, and 13 bases lay between the germline ends. CDR3 DNA: TGTGCCAGCAGCTTCCAACAGGGTAACGAAAAACTGTTTTTT. The encoded protein is CASSFQQGNEKLFF.

The CDR3 region is CASSVGWESSYNEQFF. The CDR3 nucleotides are TGTGCCAGCAGCGTAGGGTGGGAGAGCTCCTACAATGAGCAGTTCTTC. The V call is TRBV9, the J call TRBJ2-1, with D possibly TRBD2 on 5 matching bases. The CDR3 length is 16 residues. Germline-derived CDR1 and CDR2 are SGDLS and YYNGEE. V was shortened by 0 bases and J by 0 bases, with 10 bases between the two germline ends.